The entry below gives a single T cell receptor beta chain sequence along with its context. The CDR3 contains 15 residues. The germline gives CDR1 MDHEN, CDR2 SYDVKM. V was trimmed by 6 bases and J by 5 bases, leaving 16 bases between them. Amplified TCR beta CDR3 regions derived from RNA transcripts. When the TCR CDR3 underwent first-round RT-PCR, the HTBI primer set was used. Using its own MiXCR run on the multiplex PCR reads, TCRdb lists one record per CDR3 protein. The table records about 640,000 distinct CDR3 sequences, more than 20% of them present only once. The study included ophthalmopathy patients with Clinical Activity Score at least 3, NOSPECS grade at least 4 and duration under 3 months. Each diagnosis was grounded in clinical symptoms, serum thyroxine and TRAb, thyroid ultrasound, and orbital computed tomography. This entry comes from a study of T cells in Graves' hyperthyroidism and ophthalmopathy. Study overall: Peripheral blood draws took place at initial diagnosis, ahead of any treatment.

The clonotype comes from a man younger than 40 with Graves' ophthalmopathy. The rearrangement links TRBV28 to TRBJ2-2, with D tentatively TRBD1 or TRBD2 (5 bases each). Material: blood. The CDR3 nucleotides are TGTGCCAGCAGCCGTCCCGGGACCTTTACCGGGGAGCTGTTTTTT. Translating gives CASSRPGTFTGELFF.